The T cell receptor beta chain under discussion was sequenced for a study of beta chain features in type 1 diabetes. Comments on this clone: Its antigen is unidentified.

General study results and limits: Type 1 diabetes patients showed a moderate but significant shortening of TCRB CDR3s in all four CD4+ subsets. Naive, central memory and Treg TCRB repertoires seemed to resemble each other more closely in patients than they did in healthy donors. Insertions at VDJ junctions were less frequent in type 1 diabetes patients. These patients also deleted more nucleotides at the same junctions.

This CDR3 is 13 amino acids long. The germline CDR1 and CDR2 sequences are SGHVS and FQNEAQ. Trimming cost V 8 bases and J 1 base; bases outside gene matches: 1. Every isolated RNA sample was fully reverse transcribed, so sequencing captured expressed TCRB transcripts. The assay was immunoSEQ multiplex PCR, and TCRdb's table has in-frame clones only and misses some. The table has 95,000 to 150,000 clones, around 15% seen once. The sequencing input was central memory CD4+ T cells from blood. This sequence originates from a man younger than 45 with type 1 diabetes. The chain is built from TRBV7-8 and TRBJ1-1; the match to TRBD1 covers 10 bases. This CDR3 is CASGTGANTEAFF. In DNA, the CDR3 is TGTGCCAGCGGGACAGGGGCGAACACTGAAGCTTTCTTT. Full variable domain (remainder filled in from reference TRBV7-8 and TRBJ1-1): GAGVSQSPRYKVAKRGQDVALRCDPISGHVSLFWYQQALGQGPEFLTYFQNEAQLDKSGLPSDRFFAERPEGSVSTLKIQRTQQEDSAVYLCASGTGANTEAFFGQGTRLTVV.